Presented here are 23 T cell receptor beta chains from one specimen sequenced in a study of T-cell memory formation after mild COVID-19. Via MiXCR, TCRdb re-called the 5' RACE reads, giving one row per CDR3 protein. The sample has more than 350,000 distinct CDR3 sequences; more than 15% are singletons. Material for sequencing was PBMCs or a T cell subset sorted from them (not recorded which). These receptors were taken from a man aged 18 to 29 who had mild COVID-19 (a few samples of this study predate the infection). Cell type and time point are not known.

This clonotype was seen many times. The gene calls are TRBV7-9 and TRBJ1-5, with a weak D call TRBD1 (5 bases). CDR3 length: 16 amino acids. The germline V gene has CDR1 SEHNR and CDR2 FQNEAQ (reference sequence). V lost 5 bases and J 2 bases, leaving 16 bases between the germline ends. The CDR3 loop is CASSRTNSQGNQPQHF. In DNA, the CDR3 is TGTGCCAGCAGCCGAACCAATTCACAGGGCAATCAGCCCCAGCATTTT.

The genes are TRBV7-6 and TRBJ2-2, with D perhaps matching TRBD1 or TRBD2 (6 bases each). V lost 1 base to trimming and J lost 8 bases, with 17 bases between them. The germline V gene encodes CDR1 SGHVS and CDR2 FNYEAQ. The CDR3 is made up of 16 amino acids. CDR3: CASSLDGGGTRGELFF. Written as DNA, the CDR3 is TGTGCCAGCAGCTTAGACGGGGGCGGCACCCGAGGGGAGCTGTTTTTT. Together with reference TRBV7-6 and TRBJ2-2, the CDR3 gives the full variable domain: GAGVSQSPRYKVTKRGQDVALRCDPISGHVSLYWYRQALGQGPEFLTYFNYEAQQDKSGLPNDRFSAERPEGSISTLTIQRTEQRDSAMYRCASSLDGGGTRGELFFGEGSRLTVL.

Only a few counts were recorded for this clonotype. This CDR3 is CASSYYQGRSYEQYV. CDR3 coding DNA: TGTGCCAGCAGTTATTATCAGGGTCGCTCCTACGAGCAGTACGTC. This sequence joins TRBV6-2 or TRBV6-3 and TRBJ2-7; D may be TRBD1 (5 bases). Germline CDR1 reads MNHEY; CDR2 reads SVGEGT. The CDR3 loop spans 15 amino acids. Trimming removed 3 bases at V and 0 bases at J, with 12 bases between.

V is TRBV19 and J is TRBJ2-1; a possible D gene is TRBD2 (7 bases). The CDR3 spans 14 residues. Per the germline V gene, CDR1 is LNHDA and CDR2 is SQIVND (reference sequence). Deletions cut 3 bases from V and 5 bases from J, with 11 bases between. CDR3 amino acids: CASSMGGANNEQFF. In nucleotides, the CDR3 is TGTGCCAGTAGTATGGGGGGGGCTAACAATGAGCAGTTCTTC.

This clonotype was seen ten or more times. This chain uses TRBV12-3 or TRBV12-4 with TRBJ1-3; no firm D call. CDR3 length equals 16 residues. The V and J ends lost 5 bases and 4 bases respectively, with 18 bases between them. DNA for the CDR3: TGTGCCAGCAGTCCCCAACAATGGGCGTCCGGAAACACCATATATTTT. This encodes CASSPQQWASGNTIYF.

This clonotype was recorded many times. This chain connects TRBV5-1 to TRBJ2-5, with D tentatively TRBD2 (7 bases). Trimming took off 4 bases at V and 5 bases at J, with 18 bases between the two ends. This CDR3 region has 15 residues. Germline V CDR1 and CDR2: SGHRS, YFSETQ. DNA of the CDR3: TGCGCCAGCAGCCCCGGAGGGGGGGCCGTGGAGACCCAGTACTTC. Protein: CASSPGGGAVETQYF.

There are a few counts of this clonotype. The chain has TRBV29-1 and TRBJ1-4, with 9 nucleotides matching TRBD1. The length of the CDR3 is 13 residues. Trimming took 7 bases from V and 8 from J; bases not matched to a gene: 8. The V gene's germline CDR1 is SQVTM and CDR2 ANQGSEA. The DNA for the CDR3 is TGCAGCGCCCTACAGGGGGCGGGAGAAAAACTGTTTTTT. Its translation is CSALQGAGEKLFF. The full variable domain, in which reference TRBV29-1 and TRBJ1-4 provide the parts outside the CDR3, is SAVISQKPSRDICQRGTSLTIQCQVDSQVTMMFWYRQQPGQSLTLIATANQGSEATYESGFVIDKFPISRPNLTFSTLTVSNMSPEDSSIYLCSALQGAGEKLFFGSGTQLSVL.

This clonotype was recorded at least ten times. This chain links TRBV5-1 with TRBJ1-1; weak D call: TRBD1 (5 bases). CDR1 is SGHRS, CDR2 YFSETQ, per germline. Trimming shortened V by 0 bases and J by 3 bases, and 12 bases separated the two germline ends. CDR3 length: 15 residues. CDR3: CASSLVLGADTEAFF. CDR3 coding DNA: TGCGCCAGCAGCTTGGTTTTAGGGGCGGACACTGAAGCTTTCTTT.

The sample holds a few counts of this clonotype. This chain joins TRBV5-1 and TRBJ2-3, with D maybe TRBD2 (5 bases). Germline V gene data show CDR1 as SGHRS and CDR2 as YFSETQ. The length of the CDR3 is 15 residues. V lost 8 bases, J lost 6 bases, and 22 bases lay in between. The CDR3 DNA reads as TGCGCCAGGCCACGGACGGGAATCGCTCCGGATACGCAGTATTTT. The encoded protein is CARPRTGIAPDTQYF.

This clonotype has a count of ten or more. This chain uses TRBV4-1 with TRBJ2-5; TRBD2 matches 11 bases. Germline V gene data show CDR1 as MGHRA and CDR2 as YSYEKL. With V trimmed by 2 bases and J by 3 bases, 2 bases remained unmatched. The CDR3 spans 15 residues. The CDR3 nucleotides read TGCGCCAGCAGCCAACTGACTAGCGGGGAAGAGACCCAGTACTTC. Its protein is CASSQLTSGEETQYF.

This clonotype was observed a handful of times. The J gene is TRBJ2-3, the V gene TRBV28; 7 nucleotides align to TRBD1. The CDR3 has 13 amino acids. V shed 9 bases, J shed 2 bases, and the junction held 5 bases outside the gene matches. The germline gives CDR1 MDHEN, CDR2 SYDVKM. As DNA, the CDR3 is TGTGCCAGTAAGAGGGGGCACACAGATACGCAGTATTTT. It is translated as CASKRGHTDTQYF. The full variable domain, in which reference TRBV28 and TRBJ2-3 provide the parts outside the CDR3, is DVKVTQSSRYLVKRTGEKVFLECVQDMDHENMFWYRQDPGLGLRLIYFSYDVKMKEKGDIPEGYSVSREKKERFSLILESASTNQTSMYLCASKRGHTDTQYFGPGTRLTVL.

The chain links TRBV3-1 to TRBJ2-3; the D gene could be TRBD1 or TRBD2 (5 bases each). The germline V and J ends were trimmed by 4 bases and 0 bases, with 14 bases remaining between them. The CDR3 runs to 16 residues. Germline loops: CDR1 LGHDT, CDR2 YNNKEL (reference sequence). The CDR3 sequence: CASSPPRDRSTDTQYF. The CDR3 nucleotides are TGTGCCAGCAGCCCCCCACGGGACCGAAGCACAGATACGCAGTATTTT.

This clonotype showed up just a few times. The J gene is TRBJ2-5, the V gene TRBV7-2, with D maybe TRBD2 (5 bases). This CDR3 is built from 14 residues. V was pared by 1 base and J by 7 bases, with 13 bases between. CDR1 is SGHTA, CDR2 FQGNSA, per germline. CDR3 nucleotides: TGTGCCAGCAGCTTAGTATCGGGGTCCGGGACCCAGTACTTC. The encoded protein is CASSLVSGSGTQYF.

Only a few counts were recorded for this clonotype. V gene TRBV6-5 combines with J gene TRBJ1-6; D possibly corresponds to TRBD1 (5 bases). V was trimmed by 2 bases and J by 10 bases, leaving 18 bases between them. Germline assignment: CDR1 MNHEY and CDR2 SVGAGI. The CDR3 contains 16 residues. CDR3 protein: CASSYNAPGRGSPLHF. The CDR3, as DNA: TGTGCCAGCAGTTACAACGCACCGGGACGGGGATCACCCCTCCACTTT.

This clonotype was recorded a few times. This chain joins TRBV5-1 and TRBJ1-3; D is perhaps TRBD1 (6 bases). The CDR3 loop spans 15 amino acids. Trimming shortened V by 6 bases and J by 0 bases, and 13 bases separated the two germline ends. Germline V gives CDR1 SGHRS, CDR2 YFSETQ. Here the CDR3 reads CASTHATGSGNTIYF. Written as DNA, the CDR3 is TGCGCCAGCACCCACGCGACAGGCTCTGGAAACACCATATATTTT.

CDR3 DNA sequence: TGTGCCAGCAGCTATTACGGGCACCTGGGGACTAGCGGGTTCACAGATACGCAGTATTTT. This gives the protein CASSYYGHLGTSGFTDTQYF. The chain links TRBV7-2 to TRBJ2-3, with 12 bases lining up with TRBD2. Per the germline V gene, CDR1 is SGHTA and CDR2 is FQGNSA. J lost 2 bases, V lost 4 bases, and 16 bases had no gene match. CDR3 size: 20 residues.

This clonotype was counted only a few times. The V and J genes are TRBV5-1 and TRBJ2-6; tentatively, D is TRBD2 (6 bases). The germline gives CDR1 SGHRS, CDR2 YFSETQ. V was pared by 3 bases and J by 5 bases, with 15 bases between. The CDR3 is made up of 16 amino acids. CDR3 in DNA: TGCGCCAGCAGCTGGCGGTCGGGGGTCTGGGCCAACGTCCTGACTTTC. Its translation is CASSWRSGVWANVLTF.

The rearrangement uses TRBV6-1 and TRBJ1-2; D remains unclear. V was shortened by 6 bases and J by 8 bases, with 7 bases between the two germline ends. Germline V gives CDR1 MNHNS, CDR2 SASEGT. The CDR3 covers 10 residues. CDR3 sequence: CASRDEGYTF. In nucleotides, the CDR3 is TGTGCCAGCAGGGATGAGGGCTACACCTTC.

This clonotype occurred once. The chain couples TRBV4-2 to TRBJ1-4; TRBD1 agrees at 10 bases. Germline CDR1 is LGHNA and CDR2 is YNFKEQ. With 4 bases clipped from V and 6 bases from J, the junction kept 5 bases outside the gene matches. The CDR3 loop spans 15 amino acids. CDR3 in DNA: TGTGCCAGCAGCCCACCGGGACAGGGGTATGAAAAACTGTTTTTT. Its protein is CASSPPGQGYEKLFF.

This clonotype was observed a few times. This chain connects TRBV4-3 to TRBJ1-1; no clear D gene. Trimming removed 0 bases at V and 1 base at J, with 9 bases between. This CDR3 region has 15 residues. Germline V CDR1 and CDR2: LGHNA, YSLEER. The CDR3 sequence is CASSQDPRENTEAFF. The CDR3 DNA reads TGCGCCAGCAGCCAAGACCCACGGGAGAACACTGAAGCTTTCTTT.

This clonotype was counted at least ten times. This chain joins TRBV7-2 and TRBJ2-7; possibly TRBD1 for D (5 bases). CDR1 and CDR2 from the germline V gene are SGHTA and FQGNSA. This CDR3 region has 13 residues. V lost 3 bases and J 3 bases, leaving 9 bases between the germline ends. CDR3 in DNA: TGTGCCAGCAGCTTCCGACAGTTCTACGAGCAGTACTTC. Amino acids: CASSFRQFYEQYF.

Many counts were recorded for this clonotype. The chain is built from TRBV12-3 or TRBV12-4 and TRBJ1-5, with D hard to call. The length of the CDR3 is 16 residues. V lost 6 bases and J 0 bases, leaving 15 bases between the germline ends. CDR3 coding DNA: TGTGCCAGCAGGGTTGAAGGACCTTATAGCAATCAGCCCCAGCATTTT. This codes for CASRVEGPYSNQPQHF.

The chain combines TRBV7-9 with TRBJ2-7; 7 bases map to TRBD1. V trimming: 5 bases; J trimming: 2 bases; junction bases outside the gene matches: 6. The CDR3 totals 14 residues. The germline V gene has CDR1 SEHNR and CDR2 FQNEAQ (reference sequence). CDR3 in DNA: TGTGCCAGCAGCCTCGGACAGGTCCCCTACGAGCAGTACGTC. It codes for CASSLGQVPYEQYV.